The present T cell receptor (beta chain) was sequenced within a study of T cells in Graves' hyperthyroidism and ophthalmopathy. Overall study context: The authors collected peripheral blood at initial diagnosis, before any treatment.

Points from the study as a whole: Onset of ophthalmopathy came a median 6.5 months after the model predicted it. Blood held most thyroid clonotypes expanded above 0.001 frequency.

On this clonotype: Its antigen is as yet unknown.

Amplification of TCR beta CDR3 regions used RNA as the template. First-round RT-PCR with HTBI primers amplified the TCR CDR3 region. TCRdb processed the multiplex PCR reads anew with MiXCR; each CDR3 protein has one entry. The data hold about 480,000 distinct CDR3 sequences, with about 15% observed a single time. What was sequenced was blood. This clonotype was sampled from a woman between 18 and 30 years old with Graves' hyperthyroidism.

The CDR3: CASRPRRGRTEAFF. In DNA, the CDR3 is TGTGCCAGCAGGCCCCGCAGGGGCCGGACTGAAGCTTTCTTT. This chain links TRBV7-6 with TRBJ1-1, with D possibly matching TRBD1 (6 bases). Germline V gives CDR1 SGHVS, CDR2 FNYEAQ. This CDR3 contains 14 residues. V lost 6 bases and J 5 bases, leaving 16 bases between the germline ends.